This T cell receptor (beta chain) was captured by sequencing in a study of T cells after yellow fever vaccination. MiXCR was run by TCRdb on the 5' RACE reads, yielding one entry per CDR3 protein. The sample consists of fewer than 500,000 distinct CDR3 sequences, around 19% of them appearing once. With 6 bases removed from V and 3 bases from J, the gap between germline ends came to 12 bases. The length of the CDR3 is 14 residues. Germline V gene lookup returns CDR1 MDHEN and CDR2 SYDVKM. The sample here was PBMCs, taken before the yellow fever booster vaccination. The TCR originated in a man in his late teens or twenties who received the YFV17D yellow fever vaccine. V and J are TRBV28 and TRBJ2-1, with D perhaps matching TRBD2 (6 bases). CDR3 nucleotides: TGTGCCAGCAGCAATCGGGGGTACTACAATGAGCAGTTCTTC. It specifies CASSNRGYYNEQFF.